This entry is about one T cell receptor beta chain. Its antigen is not known. This specimen comes from a study of cytomegalovirus exposure and HLA in healthy donors. General study results and limits: Segments of the TCR beta V type were, in most cases, productive about 90% or about 30% of the time in an earlier analysis. Rarity characterized most TCR sequences, yet some public TCRs appeared in many donors.

PCR used 60 Vbeta primers and 13 Jbeta primers. This table comes from immunoSEQ multiplex PCR, and its TCRdb copy is limited to in-frame clones, with some not included. The sample comprises approximately 150,000 clones, 70% to 80% of which are singletons, and roughly 1.2% rests with the top ten. This CDR3 region has 13 residues. Germline V gives CDR1 SEHNR, CDR2 FQNEAQ (reference sequence). V dropped 5 bases and J dropped 5 bases, with 12 bases sitting between them. The chain uses TRBV7-9 and TRBJ2-5, with D possibly being TRBD1 (5 bases). The receptor was derived from a woman aged 50 to 60 in good health and CMV-seronegative. The sequenced material came from PBMCs. The CDR3 loop is CASSRGSGETQYF. The CDR3 DNA follows: TGTGCCAGCAGCCGAGGCTCAGGGGAGACCCAGTACTTC.